The rows below give T cell receptor beta chains drawn from one sample of a study of T-cell reconstitution after alpha-beta-depleted transplantation in children. TCRdb called the PCR reads again in MiXCR, with one record for every CDR3 protein. The data contain 90,000 to 130,000 distinct CDR3 sequences, around 10% of them singletons. This material consisted of PBMCs, taken before TCRalphabeta/CD19-depleted stem cell transplant. Source of these receptors: a boy younger than 10 with acute lymphoblastic leukemia, due to receive a stem cell transplant. The CDR3 runs from the conserved cysteine through the conserved F or W. A D gene is named only where the DNA matches it firmly. For some rows the clone size is stated as once, few or many, or as a class when expanded; others skip it.

j_call v_call d_call clone_size cdr3_aa cdr3_nt
TRBJ2-7 TRBV5-1 - - CASSLGPNEANYEQYF TGCGCCAGCAGCTTGGGCCCAAATGAGGCAAACTACGAGCAGTACTTC
TRBJ2-7 TRBV25-1 TRBD2 - CASSETLQTETSGKPRQQYF TGTGCCAGCAGTGAGACCCTTCAGACGGAGACTAGCGGAAAGCCACGGCAGCAGTACTTC
TRBJ1-5 TRBV10-3 TRBD1 - CAISRGQNQPQHF TGTGCCATCAGCCGGGGACAGAATCAGCCCCAGCATTTT
TRBJ2-1 TRBV20-1 - many CSARARGNPSSYNEQFF TGCAGTGCTAGGGCTAGGGGCAATCCGAGCTCCTACAATGAGCAGTTCTTC
TRBJ1-6 TRBV12-3/TRBV12-4 TRBD1 few CASSQEGQAINSPLHF TGTGCCAGCAGCCAGGAAGGACAGGCAATAAATTCACCCCTCCACTTT
TRBJ1-1 TRBV5-1 - - CASSLQGSNTEAFF TGCGCCAGCAGCTTGCAGGGAAGCAACACTGAAGCTTTCTTT
TRBJ1-4 TRBV19 - few CASSPLGSGPYEKLFF TGTGCCAGTAGTCCCCTAGGTTCCGGACCCTATGAAAAACTGTTTTTT
TRBJ2-1 TRBV29-1 TRBD1 few CSVEARDRDFF TGCAGCGTTGAAGCTCGGGACAGGGATTTCTTC
TRBJ1-2 TRBV3-1 - few CASSPTRTHSGGDGYTF TGTGCCAGCAGCCCCACTCGGACCCATAGCGGGGGTGATGGCTACACCTTC
TRBJ2-7 TRBV2 - - CASSKDRTAYEQYF TGTGCCAGCAGTAAAGACAGGACGGCCTACGAGCAGTACTTC
TRBJ2-7 TRBV5-1 - many CASSPRTYYEQYF TGCGCCAGCAGCCCTAGGACTTACTACGAGCAGTACTTC
TRBJ1-2 TRBV12-3/TRBV12-4 TRBD1 many CASSPGQGLGYGYTF TGTGCCAGCAGCCCTGGACAGGGACTAGGGTATGGCTACACCTTC
TRBJ2-1 TRBV7-9 - - CASSLLKQFF TGTGCCAGCAGCTTGTTAAAGCAGTTCTTC
TRBJ1-2 TRBV27 - - CASSLRTVENLGVYGYTF TGTGCCAGCAGTTTAAGGACAGTCGAAAACCTTGGGGTCTATGGCTACACCTTC
TRBJ2-2 TRBV5-1 - few CASSLSGFNTGELFF TGCGCCAGCAGCTTGAGCGGGTTCAACACCGGGGAGCTGTTTTTT
TRBJ2-7 TRBV7-6 TRBD2 many CASSPMTSGKTYEQYF TGTGCCAGCAGCCCCATGACTAGCGGGAAAACTTACGAGCAGTACTTC
TRBJ1-2 TRBV20-1 - - CSAREPWGGIYTF TGCAGTGCTAGAGAGCCGTGGGGGGGCATCTACACCTTC
TRBJ1-2 TRBV20-1 - few CSASMVGYGYTF TGCAGTGCTAGTATGGTGGGCTATGGCTACACCTTC
TRBJ2-3 TRBV24-1 - - CATSDFAEADTQYF TGTGCCACCAGTGATTTTGCGGAGGCAGATACGCAGTATTTT
TRBJ2-7 TRBV11-2 - many CASSPQGHEQYF TGTGCCAGCAGCCCGCAGGGCCACGAGCAGTACTTC
TRBJ1-2 TRBV10-2 - few CASSTGLSGYGYTF TGCGCCAGCAGTACAGGGTTGAGCGGCTATGGCTACACCTTC
TRBJ2-3 TRBV7-9 - - CASSPPGLALGDTQYF TGTGCCAGCAGCCCACCGGGACTCGCATTGGGAGATACGCAGTATTTT
TRBJ2-2 TRBV6-5 TRBD1 many CASSFTGTGGTGELFF TGTGCCAGCAGTTTCACCGGGACAGGGGGCACCGGGGAGCTGTTTTTT
TRBJ2-3 TRBV20-1 TRBD2 many CSATLASTDTQYF TGCAGTGCTACACTAGCGAGCACAGATACGCAGTATTTT
TRBJ1-5 TRBV24-1 TRBD1 - CATSDRISGTGDDGGNQPQHF TGTGCCACCAGTGATCGCATATCCGGGACAGGGGATGATGGGGGCAATCAGCCCCAGCATTTT
TRBJ2-5 TRBV28 - - CATQGGGGETQYF TGTGCCACTCAGGGGGGTGGCGGTGAGACCCAGTACTTC
TRBJ2-1 TRBV12-3/TRBV12-4 TRBD2 many CASRLAGTYNEQFF TGTGCCAGCAGGCTAGCGGGTACCTACAATGAGCAGTTCTTC
TRBJ1-1 TRBV10-3 TRBD1 - CAIRGTGGYKDEAFF TGTGCCATCAGGGGGACAGGGGGTTATAAGGATGAAGCTTTCTTT
TRBJ2-2 TRBV18 - - CASSPPGSGGMNTGELFF TGTGCCAGCTCACCACCCGGTAGCGGAGGGATGAACACCGGGGAGCTGTTTTTT
TRBJ1-1 TRBV6-5 - many CASSYGPYTEAFF TGTGCCAGCAGTTACGGGCCTTATACTGAAGCTTTCTTT
TRBJ2-2 TRBV10-1 TRBD2 few CASSVAGGGTGELFF TGCGCCAGCAGTGTGGCGGGAGGGGGCACCGGGGAGCTGTTTTTT
TRBJ2-3 TRBV5-1 TRBD2 few CASSPGLAGFTDTQYF TGCGCCAGCAGTCCTGGACTAGCGGGATTCACAGATACGCAGTATTTT